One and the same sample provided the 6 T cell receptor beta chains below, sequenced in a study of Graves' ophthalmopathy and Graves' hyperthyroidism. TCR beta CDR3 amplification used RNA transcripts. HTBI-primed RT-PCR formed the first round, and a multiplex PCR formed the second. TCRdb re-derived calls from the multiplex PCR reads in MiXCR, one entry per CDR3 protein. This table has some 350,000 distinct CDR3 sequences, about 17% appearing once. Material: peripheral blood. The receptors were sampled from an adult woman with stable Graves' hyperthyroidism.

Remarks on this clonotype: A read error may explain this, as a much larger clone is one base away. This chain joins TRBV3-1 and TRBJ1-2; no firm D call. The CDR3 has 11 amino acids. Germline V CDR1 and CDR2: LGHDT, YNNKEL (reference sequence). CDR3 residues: CASRQRTELIF. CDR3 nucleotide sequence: TGTGCCAGCAGGCAAAGGACGGAGCTAATCTTC.

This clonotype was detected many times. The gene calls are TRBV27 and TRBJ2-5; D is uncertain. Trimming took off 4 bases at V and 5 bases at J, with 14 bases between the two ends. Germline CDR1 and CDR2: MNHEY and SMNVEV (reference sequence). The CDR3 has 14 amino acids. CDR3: CASSSLVGRETQYF. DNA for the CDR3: TGTGCCAGCAGTTCGTTAGTAGGCCGGGAGACCCAGTACTTC.

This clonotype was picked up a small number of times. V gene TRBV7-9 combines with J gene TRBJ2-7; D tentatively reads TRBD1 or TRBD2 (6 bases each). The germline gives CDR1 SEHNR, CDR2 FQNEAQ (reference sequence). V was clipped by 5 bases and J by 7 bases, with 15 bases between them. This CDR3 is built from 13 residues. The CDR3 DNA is TGTGCCAGCAGCCCAGAGGGGGGAGAAGAGCAGTACTTC. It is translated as CASSPEGGEEQYF.

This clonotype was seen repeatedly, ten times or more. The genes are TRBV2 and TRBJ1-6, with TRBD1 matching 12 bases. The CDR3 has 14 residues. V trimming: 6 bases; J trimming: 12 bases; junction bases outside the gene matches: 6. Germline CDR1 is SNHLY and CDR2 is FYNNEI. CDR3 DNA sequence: TGTGCCAGCAGAGCCGGGACAGGGGGCTTACCCCTCCACTTT. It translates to CASRAGTGGLPLHF.

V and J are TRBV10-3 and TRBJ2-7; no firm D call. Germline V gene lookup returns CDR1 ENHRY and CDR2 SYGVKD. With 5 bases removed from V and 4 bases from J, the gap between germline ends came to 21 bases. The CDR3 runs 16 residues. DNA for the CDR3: TGTGCCATCAGTCCAAGGGTAGGCAATGGGTCTTACGAGCAGTACTTC. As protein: CAISPRVGNGSYEQYF.

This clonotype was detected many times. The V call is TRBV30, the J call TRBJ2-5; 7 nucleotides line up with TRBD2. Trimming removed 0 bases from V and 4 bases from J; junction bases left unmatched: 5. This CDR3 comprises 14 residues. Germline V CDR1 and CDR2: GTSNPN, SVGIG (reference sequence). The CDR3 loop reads CAWSVGGRGETQYF. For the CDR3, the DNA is TGTGCCTGGAGTGTGGGGGGGAGGGGAGAGACCCAGTACTTC. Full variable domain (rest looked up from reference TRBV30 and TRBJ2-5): SQTIHQWPATLVQPVGSPLSLECTVEGTSNPNLYWYRQAAGRGLQLLFYSVGIGQISSEVPQNLSASRPQDRQFILSSKKLLLSDSGFYLCAWSVGGRGETQYFGPGTRLLVL.